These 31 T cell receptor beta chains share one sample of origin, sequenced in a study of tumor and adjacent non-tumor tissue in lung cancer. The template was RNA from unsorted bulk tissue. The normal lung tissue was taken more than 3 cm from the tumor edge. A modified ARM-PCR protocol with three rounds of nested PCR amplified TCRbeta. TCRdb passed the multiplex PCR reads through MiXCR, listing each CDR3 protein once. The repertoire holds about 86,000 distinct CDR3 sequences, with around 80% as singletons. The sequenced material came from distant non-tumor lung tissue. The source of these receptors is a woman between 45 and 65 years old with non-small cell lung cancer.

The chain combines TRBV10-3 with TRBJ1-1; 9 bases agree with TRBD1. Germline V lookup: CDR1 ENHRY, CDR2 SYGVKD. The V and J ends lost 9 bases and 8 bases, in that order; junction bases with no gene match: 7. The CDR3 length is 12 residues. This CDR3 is CAIRQGGTEAFF. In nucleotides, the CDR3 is TGTGCCATTAGACAGGGGGGCACCGAAGCTTTCTTT.

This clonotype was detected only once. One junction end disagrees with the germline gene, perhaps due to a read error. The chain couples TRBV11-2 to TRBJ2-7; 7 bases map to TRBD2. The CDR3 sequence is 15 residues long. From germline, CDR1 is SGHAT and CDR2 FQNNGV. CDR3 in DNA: TGTGCCAGCAGCTTACTCCTAGCGGACACCTACGAGCAGTATTTC. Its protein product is CASSLLLADTYEQYF.

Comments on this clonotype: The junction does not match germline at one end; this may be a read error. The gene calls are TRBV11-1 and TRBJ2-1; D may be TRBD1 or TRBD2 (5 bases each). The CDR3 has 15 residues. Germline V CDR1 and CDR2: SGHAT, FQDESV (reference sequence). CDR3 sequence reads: CTSSPTWTEDNEQLF. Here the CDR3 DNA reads TGTACCAGCAGCCCTACCTGGACGGAGGACAATGAGCAGCTCTTC.

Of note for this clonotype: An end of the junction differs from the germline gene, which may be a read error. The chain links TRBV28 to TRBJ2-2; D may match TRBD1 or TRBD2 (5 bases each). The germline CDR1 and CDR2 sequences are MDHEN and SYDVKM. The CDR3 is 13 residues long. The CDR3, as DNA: TGTGCCACCGGTACACCGAACACCGGGGACCTGTTTTTT. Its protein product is CATGTPNTGDLFF.

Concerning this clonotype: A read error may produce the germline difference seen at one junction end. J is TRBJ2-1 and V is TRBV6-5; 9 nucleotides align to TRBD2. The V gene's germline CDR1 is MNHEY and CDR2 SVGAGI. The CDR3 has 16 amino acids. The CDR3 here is CVSNISGSKPYNEQFF. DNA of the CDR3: TGTGTCAGCAATATTAGCGGGAGTAAGCCCTACAATGAACAGTTCTTC.

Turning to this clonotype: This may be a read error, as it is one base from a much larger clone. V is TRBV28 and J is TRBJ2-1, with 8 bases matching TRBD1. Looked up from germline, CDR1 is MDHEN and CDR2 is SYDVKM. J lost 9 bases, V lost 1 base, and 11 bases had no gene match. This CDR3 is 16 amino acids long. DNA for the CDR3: TGTGCCAGCAGTTTATTGGGTGTCAGGGGGCGCGGTGAGCAGTTCTTC. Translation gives CASSLLGVRGRGEQFF.

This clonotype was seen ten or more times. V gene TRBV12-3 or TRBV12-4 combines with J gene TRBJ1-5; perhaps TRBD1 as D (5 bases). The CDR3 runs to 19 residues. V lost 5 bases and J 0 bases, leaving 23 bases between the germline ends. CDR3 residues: CASSPSDGLAGRSNQPQHF. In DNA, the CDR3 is TGTGCCAGCAGTCCCTCCGACGGTTTAGCGGGGCGTAGCAATCAGCCCCAGCATTTT.

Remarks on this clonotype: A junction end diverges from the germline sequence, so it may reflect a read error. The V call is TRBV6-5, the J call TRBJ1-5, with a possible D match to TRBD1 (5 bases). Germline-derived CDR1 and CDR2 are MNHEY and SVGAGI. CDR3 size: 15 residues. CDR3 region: CASSYDRAADRPQHF. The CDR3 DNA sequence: TGCGCCAGCAGTTACGACCGGGCCGCAGACAGGCCCCAGCATTTT.

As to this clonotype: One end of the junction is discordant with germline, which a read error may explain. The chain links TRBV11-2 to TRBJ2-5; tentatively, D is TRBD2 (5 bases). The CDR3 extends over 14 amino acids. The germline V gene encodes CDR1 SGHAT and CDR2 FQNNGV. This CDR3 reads CASSLVLVGETHYF. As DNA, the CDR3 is TGTGCCAGCAGTTTAGTTCTAGTGGGAGAGACACACTACTTC.

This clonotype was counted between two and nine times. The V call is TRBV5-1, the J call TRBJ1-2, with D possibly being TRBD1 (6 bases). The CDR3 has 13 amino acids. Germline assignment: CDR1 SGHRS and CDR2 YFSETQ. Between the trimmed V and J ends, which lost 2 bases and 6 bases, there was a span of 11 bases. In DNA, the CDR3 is TGCGCCAGCAGCTTTCAGGGGAGGGATGGCTACACCTTC. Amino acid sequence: CASSFQGRDGYTF.

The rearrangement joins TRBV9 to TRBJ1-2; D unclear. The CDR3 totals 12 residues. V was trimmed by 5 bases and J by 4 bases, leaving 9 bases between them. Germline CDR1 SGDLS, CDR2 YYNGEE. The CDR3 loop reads CASRGLLYGYTF. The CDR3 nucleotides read TGTGCCAGCAGGGGATTACTCTATGGCTACACCTTC.

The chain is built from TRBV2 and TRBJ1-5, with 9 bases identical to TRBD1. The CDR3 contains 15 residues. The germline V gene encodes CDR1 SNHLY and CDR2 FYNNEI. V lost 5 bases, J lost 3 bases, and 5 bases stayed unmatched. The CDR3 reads CASSWGQGINQPQHF. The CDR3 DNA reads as TGTGCCAGCAGTTGGGGACAGGGAATCAATCAGCCCCAGCATTTT.

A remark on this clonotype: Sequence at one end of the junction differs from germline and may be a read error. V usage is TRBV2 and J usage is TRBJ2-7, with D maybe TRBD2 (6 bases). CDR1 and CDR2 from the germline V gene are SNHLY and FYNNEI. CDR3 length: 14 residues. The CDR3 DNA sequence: TGTGCCAGCAGTGAATCGGGCGGGGTCTACGAGCAATACTTC. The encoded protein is CASSESGGVYEQYF.

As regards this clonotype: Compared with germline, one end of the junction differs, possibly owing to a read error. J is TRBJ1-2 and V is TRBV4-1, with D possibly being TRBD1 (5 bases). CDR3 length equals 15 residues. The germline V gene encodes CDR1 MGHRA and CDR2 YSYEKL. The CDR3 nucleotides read TGCGCCAGCAGCCAAGTCCCAGGGTTGGCTTATGACTACACCTTC. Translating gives CASSQVPGLAYDYTF.

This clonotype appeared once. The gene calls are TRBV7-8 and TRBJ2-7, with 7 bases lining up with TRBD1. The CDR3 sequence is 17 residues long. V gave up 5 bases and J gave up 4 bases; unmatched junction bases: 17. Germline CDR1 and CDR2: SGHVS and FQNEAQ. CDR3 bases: TGTGCCAGCAGCGTCCAGACATGGACAGGAATGGATTACGAGCAGTACTTC. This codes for CASSVQTWTGMDYEQYF.

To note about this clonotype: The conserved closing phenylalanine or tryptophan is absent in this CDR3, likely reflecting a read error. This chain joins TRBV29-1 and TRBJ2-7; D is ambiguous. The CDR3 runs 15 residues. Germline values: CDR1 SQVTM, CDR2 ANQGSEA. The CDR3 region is CNVAPATAGLYEQYY. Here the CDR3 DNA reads TGCAACGTGGCCCCCGCGACCGCCGGCCTCTACGAGCAGTACTAC.

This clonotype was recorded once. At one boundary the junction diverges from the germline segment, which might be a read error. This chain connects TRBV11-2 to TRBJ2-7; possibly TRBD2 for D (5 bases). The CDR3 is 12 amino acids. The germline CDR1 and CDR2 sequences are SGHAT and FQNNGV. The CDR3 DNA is TGTGCCAGTAGCTTAAGTGGCGGGGAGCAGTACTTC. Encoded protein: CASSLSGGEQYF.

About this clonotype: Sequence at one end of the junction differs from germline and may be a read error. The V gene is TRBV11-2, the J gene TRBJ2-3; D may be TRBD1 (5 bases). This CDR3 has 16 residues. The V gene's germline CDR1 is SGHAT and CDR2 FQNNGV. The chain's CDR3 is CANSSWGQPATDTQYF. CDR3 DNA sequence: TGTGCCAACAGCTCGTGGGGCCAGCCAGCGACAGATACGCAGTATTTT.

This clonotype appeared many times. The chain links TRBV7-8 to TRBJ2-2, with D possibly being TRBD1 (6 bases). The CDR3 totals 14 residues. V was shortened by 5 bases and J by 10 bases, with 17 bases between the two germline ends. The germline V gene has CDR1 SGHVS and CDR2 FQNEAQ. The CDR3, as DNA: TGTGCCAGCAGCACGGCAGGGGCCGCCGCGGAGCTGTTTTTT. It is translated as CASSTAGAAAELFF.

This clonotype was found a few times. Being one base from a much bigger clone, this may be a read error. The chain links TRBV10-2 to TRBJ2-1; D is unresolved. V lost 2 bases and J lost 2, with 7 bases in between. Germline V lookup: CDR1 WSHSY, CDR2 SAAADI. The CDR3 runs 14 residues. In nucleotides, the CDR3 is TGCGCCAGCAGTGAGCTGAAACCCTACAATGAGCAGTTCTTC. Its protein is CASSELKPYNEQFF.

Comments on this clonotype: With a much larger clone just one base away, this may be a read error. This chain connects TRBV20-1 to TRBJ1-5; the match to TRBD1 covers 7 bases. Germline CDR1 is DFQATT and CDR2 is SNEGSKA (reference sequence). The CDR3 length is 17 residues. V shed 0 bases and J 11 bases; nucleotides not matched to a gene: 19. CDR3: CSAREGGRGRGWQSQHF. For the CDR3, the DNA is TGCAGTGCTAGAGAAGGCGGAAGGGGGCGGGGGTGGCAGTCCCAGCATTTT.

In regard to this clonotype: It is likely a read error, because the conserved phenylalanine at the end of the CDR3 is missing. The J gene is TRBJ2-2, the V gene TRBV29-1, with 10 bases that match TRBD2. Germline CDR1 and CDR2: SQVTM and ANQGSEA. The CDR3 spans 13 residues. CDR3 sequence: CSSRTSGTGELFL. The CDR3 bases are TGCAGTTCGAGGACTAGCGGCACTGGGGAGCTGTTTTTA.

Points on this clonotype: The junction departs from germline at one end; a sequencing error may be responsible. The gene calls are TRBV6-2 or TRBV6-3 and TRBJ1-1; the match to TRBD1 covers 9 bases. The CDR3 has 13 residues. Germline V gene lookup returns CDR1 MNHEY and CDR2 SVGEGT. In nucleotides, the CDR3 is TGTGCTAGCAGTCTTACAGGGGGCACTGAAGCTATCTTT. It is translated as CASSLTGGTEAIF.

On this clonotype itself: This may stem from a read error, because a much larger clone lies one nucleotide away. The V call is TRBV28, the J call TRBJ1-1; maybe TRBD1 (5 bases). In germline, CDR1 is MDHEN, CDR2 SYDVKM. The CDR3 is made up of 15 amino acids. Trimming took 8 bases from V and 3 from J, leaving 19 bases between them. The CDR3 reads CASRSEDGGDTEAFF. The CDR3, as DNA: TGTGCCAGCCGATCAGAAGACGGGGGGGACACTGAAGCTTTCTTT.

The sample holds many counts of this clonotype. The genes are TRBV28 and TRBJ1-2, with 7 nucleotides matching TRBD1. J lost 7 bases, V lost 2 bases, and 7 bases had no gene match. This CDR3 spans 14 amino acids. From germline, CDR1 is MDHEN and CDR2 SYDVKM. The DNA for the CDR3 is TGTGCCAGCAGTTTAGGACACGGACAGGTTGGCTACACCTTC. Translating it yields CASSLGHGQVGYTF.

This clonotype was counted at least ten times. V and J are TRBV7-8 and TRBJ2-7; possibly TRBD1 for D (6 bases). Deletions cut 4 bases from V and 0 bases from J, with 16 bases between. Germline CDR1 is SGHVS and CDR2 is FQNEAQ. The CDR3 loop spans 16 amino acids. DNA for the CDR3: TGTGCCAGCAGCTCCTACAGGGTAGTAAGCTCCTACGAGCAGTACTTC. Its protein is CASSSYRVVSSYEQYF.

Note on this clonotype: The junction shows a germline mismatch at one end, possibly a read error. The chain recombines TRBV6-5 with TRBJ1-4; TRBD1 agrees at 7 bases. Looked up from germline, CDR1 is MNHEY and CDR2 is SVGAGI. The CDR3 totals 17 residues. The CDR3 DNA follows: TGTACCAGCAGCCATCTTAATCCAGGGGGTTCTAATGAAAAACTGCTTTTT. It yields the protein CTSSHLNPGGSNEKLLF.

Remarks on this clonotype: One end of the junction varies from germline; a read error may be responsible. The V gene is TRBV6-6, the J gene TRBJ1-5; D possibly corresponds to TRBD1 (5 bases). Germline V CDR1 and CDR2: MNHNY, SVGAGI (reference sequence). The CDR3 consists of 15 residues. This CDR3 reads CASSHGQGTNQPQHF. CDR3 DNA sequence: TGTGCCAGCAGTCACGGCCAGGGTACTAATCAGCCTCAGCATTTT.

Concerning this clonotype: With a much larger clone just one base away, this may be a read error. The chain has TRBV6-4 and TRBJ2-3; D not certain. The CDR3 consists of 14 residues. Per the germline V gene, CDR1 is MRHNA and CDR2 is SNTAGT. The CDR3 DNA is TGTGCCAGCAGCGCGAGCCATGGTTTAGATACGCAGTCTTTT. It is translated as CASSASHGLDTQSF.

The CDR3 here is CMGQGGGTEAFF. The CDR3 coding sequence is TGCATGGGGCAGGGTGGAGGCACTGAAGCTTTCTTT. The J gene is TRBJ1-1, the V gene TRBV20-1, with TRBD1 as a possible D gene (5 bases). Germline CDR1 and CDR2: DFQATT and SNEGSKA (reference sequence). The CDR3 is 12 amino acids.

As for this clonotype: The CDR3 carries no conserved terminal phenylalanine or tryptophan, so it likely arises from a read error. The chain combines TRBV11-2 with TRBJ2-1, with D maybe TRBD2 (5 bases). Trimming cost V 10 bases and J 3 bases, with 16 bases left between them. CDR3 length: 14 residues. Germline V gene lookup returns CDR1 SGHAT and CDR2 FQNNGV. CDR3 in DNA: TGTGCCAACACCGTTAGCGATATCTACAATGAGCAGTTCATC. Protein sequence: CANTVSDIYNEQFI.